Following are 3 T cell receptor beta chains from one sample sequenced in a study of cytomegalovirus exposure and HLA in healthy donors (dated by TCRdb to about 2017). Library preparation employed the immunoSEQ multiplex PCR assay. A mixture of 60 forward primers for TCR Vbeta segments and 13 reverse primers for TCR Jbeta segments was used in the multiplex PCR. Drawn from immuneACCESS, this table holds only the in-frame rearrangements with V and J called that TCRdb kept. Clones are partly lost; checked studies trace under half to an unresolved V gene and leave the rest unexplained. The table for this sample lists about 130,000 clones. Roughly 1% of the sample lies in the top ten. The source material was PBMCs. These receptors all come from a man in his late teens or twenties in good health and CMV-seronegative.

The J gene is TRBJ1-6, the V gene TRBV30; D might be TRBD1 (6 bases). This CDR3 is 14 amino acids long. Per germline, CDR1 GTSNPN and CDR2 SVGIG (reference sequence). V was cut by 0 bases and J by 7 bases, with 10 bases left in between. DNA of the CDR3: TGTGCCTGGAGTGTACAGGGAGAGAATTCACCCCTCCACTTT. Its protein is CAWSVQGENSPLHF. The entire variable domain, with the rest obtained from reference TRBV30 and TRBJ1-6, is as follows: SQTIHQWPATLVQPVGSPLSLECTVEGTSNPNLYWYRQAAGRGLQLLFYSVGIGQISSEVPQNLSASRPQDRQFILSSKKLLLSDSGFYLCAWSVQGENSPLHFGNGTRLTVT.

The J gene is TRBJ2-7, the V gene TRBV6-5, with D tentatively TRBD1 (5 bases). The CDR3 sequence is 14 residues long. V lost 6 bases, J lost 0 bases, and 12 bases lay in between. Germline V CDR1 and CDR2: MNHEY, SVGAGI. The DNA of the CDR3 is TGTGCCAGCAGCCCGTTAGACAGCTCCTACGAGCAGTACTTC. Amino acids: CASSPLDSSYEQYF.

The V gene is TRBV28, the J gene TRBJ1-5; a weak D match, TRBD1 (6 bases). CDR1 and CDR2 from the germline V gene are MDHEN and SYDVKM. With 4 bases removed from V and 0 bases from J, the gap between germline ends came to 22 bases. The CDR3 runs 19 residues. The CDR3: CASSSRTFYRDSSNQPQHF. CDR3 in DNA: TGTGCCAGCAGTTCACGAACCTTTTACAGGGATTCTAGCAATCAGCCCCAGCATTTT.